This TCR beta chain derives from a study of blood T cells in healthy people across ages. Study findings and constraints: Investigators treated diversity estimates from one million T cells as underestimates. Measured against age, TCR beta diversity per million T cells decreased in a roughly linear manner.

This clonotype was observed a handful of times. Its antigen is still unknown. Trimming at V came to 4 bases and at J to 3 bases, leaving 3 bases not matched to a gene. The germline CDR1 and CDR2 sequences are MDHEN and SYDVKM. The CDR3 extends over 15 amino acids. A sample-barcoded 5' primer and a J-beta primer mix were used in a second PCR of roughly 6 to 12 cycles. TCRdb called the 5' RACE reads again in MiXCR, with one record for every CDR3 protein. The data hold 800,000 to 950,000 distinct CDR3 sequences, with under 40% observed a single time. The chain links TRBV28 to TRBJ2-2; 9 bases match TRBD1. The source of this sequence is a man between 18 and 29 years old in good health. Sequencing was performed on blood. In DNA form, the CDR3 reads TGTGCCAGCAGTTGGGACAGGGCGCACACCGGGGAGCTGTTTTTT. It yields the protein CASSWDRAHTGELFF.